This is a list of T cell receptor beta chains from one sample in a study of blood T cell repertoires in COVID-19. TCRdb's table, derived via immunoSEQ multiplex PCR, lists solely in-frame clones and lacks some. The sample gives approximately 130,000 clones, 77% of which show up once; over 6.5% is in the top ten. Sequences were obtained from peripheral blood. These TCRs come from a human donor in a cohort sampled during active COVID-19. The CDR3 runs from the conserved cysteine through the conserved F or W. D genes are given only for firm matches. Size tells how often a clone was seen (once, few, many) or the class of an expanded clone, and some rows leave it out.

J gene: TRBJ2-1
clone size: once
V gene: TRBV7-8
D gene: -
CDR3 protein: CASSLKSPTGGSNEQFF
CDR3 DNA: TGTGCCAGCAGCTTAAAATCCCCAACCGGTGGGAGTAATGAGCAGTTCTTC

J gene: TRBJ1-5
clone size: few
V gene: TRBV2
D gene: -
CDR3 protein: CASSTRLGGGQPQHF
CDR3 DNA: TGTGCCAGCAGTACCCGGCTGGGAGGAGGTCAGCCCCAGCATTTT

J gene: TRBJ1-5
clone size: -
V gene: TRBV30
D gene: -
CDR3 protein: CAWSHSQVSNQPQHF
CDR3 DNA: TGTGCCTGGAGTCACTCACAGGTTAGCAATCAGCCCCAGCATTTT

J gene: TRBJ2-1
clone size: -
V gene: TRBV5-1
D gene: TRBD1
CDR3 protein: CASSLPGQGYNEQFF
CDR3 DNA: TGCGCCAGCAGCCTCCCGGGACAGGGTTACAATGAGCAGTTCTTC

J gene: TRBJ1-2
clone size: -
V gene: TRBV3-1/TRBV3-2
D gene: -
CDR3 protein: CASRPVGRENRYGYTF
CDR3 DNA: TGTGCCAGCAGACCCGTAGGTCGGGAGAATCGGTATGGCTACACCTTC

J gene: TRBJ1-5
clone size: -
V gene: TRBV6-6
D gene: -
CDR3 protein: CASSYSRQSNQPQHF
CDR3 DNA: TGTGCCAGCAGTTACTCTAGACAGAGCAATCAGCCCCAGCATTTT

J gene: TRBJ2-7
clone size: -
V gene: TRBV6-5
D gene: -
CDR3 protein: CASSTLARSYEQYF
CDR3 DNA: TGTGCCAGCAGTACCCTAGCGAGGTCCTACGAGCAGTACTTC

J gene: TRBJ1-2
clone size: -
V gene: TRBV29-1
D gene: -
CDR3 protein: CSVKKQGNYGYTF
CDR3 DNA: TGCAGCGTTAAAAAACAGGGTAACTATGGCTACACCTTC

J gene: TRBJ1-3
clone size: few
V gene: TRBV4-2
D gene: -
CDR3 protein: CASSQATGWDTIYF
CDR3 DNA: TGTGCCAGCAGCCAGGCAACAGGGTGGGACACCATATATTTT

J gene: TRBJ2-3
clone size: -
V gene: TRBV5-4
D gene: TRBD2
CDR3 protein: CASSLAGSSTDTQYF
CDR3 DNA: TGTGCCAGCAGCTTAGCGGGGTCTAGCACAGATACGCAGTATTTT

J gene: TRBJ2-6
clone size: -
V gene: TRBV5-4
D gene: -
CDR3 protein: CASSLPSGANVLTF
CDR3 DNA: TGTGCCAGCAGCCTACCCTCGGGGGCCAACGTCCTGACTTTC

J gene: TRBJ2-5
clone size: -
V gene: TRBV6-6
D gene: TRBD1
CDR3 protein: CASRLKTGGGETQYF
CDR3 DNA: TGTGCCAGCAGACTAAAGACAGGGGGTGGGGAGACCCAGTACTTC

J gene: TRBJ1-2
clone size: few
V gene: TRBV3-1/TRBV3-2
D gene: -
CDR3 protein: CASSQDNRVNYGYTF
CDR3 DNA: TGTGCCAGCAGCCAAGATAACAGGGTAAACTATGGCTACACCTTC

J gene: TRBJ1-6
clone size: -
V gene: TRBV30
D gene: TRBD1
CDR3 protein: CAWSGARTGDSPLHF
CDR3 DNA: TGTGCCTGGAGTGGGGCCCGGACAGGGGATTCACCCCTCCACTTT

J gene: TRBJ1-3
clone size: -
V gene: TRBV5-1
D gene: -
CDR3 protein: CASSTVSGNTIYF
CDR3 DNA: TGCGCCAGCAGCACAGTCTCTGGAAACACCATATATTTT

J gene: TRBJ2-7
clone size: -
V gene: TRBV6-5
D gene: -
CDR3 protein: CASSRTEYEQYF
CDR3 DNA: TGTGCCAGCAGCAGGACAGAGTACGAGCAGTACTTC

J gene: TRBJ1-4
clone size: -
V gene: TRBV6-6
D gene: -
CDR3 protein: CASSYPQFSGLEKLFF
CDR3 DNA: TGTGCCAGCAGTTACCCCCAGTTTTCTGGGCTTGAAAAACTGTTTTTT

J gene: TRBJ2-7
clone size: -
V gene: TRBV22-1
D gene: -
CDR3 protein: CPGSALDGQGAYEQYF
CDR3 DNA: TGTCCTGGGAGCGCACTGGACGGGCAGGGGGCCTACGAGCAGTACTTC

J gene: TRBJ2-7
clone size: -
V gene: TRBV30
D gene: TRBD1
CDR3 protein: CAWSPGQGLFYEQYF
CDR3 DNA: TGTGCCTGGAGTCCTGGACAGGGATTGTTCTACGAGCAGTACTTC

J gene: TRBJ1-1
clone size: few
V gene: TRBV30
D gene: TRBD1
CDR3 protein: CAWSVQGAPEAFF
CDR3 DNA: TGTGCCTGGAGTGTACAGGGGGCCCCTGAAGCTTTCTTT

J gene: TRBJ2-7
clone size: -
V gene: TRBV13
D gene: -
CDR3 protein: CASSQRNRVDEQYF
CDR3 DNA: TGTGCCAGCAGCCAACGAAACAGGGTCGACGAGCAGTACTTC

J gene: TRBJ2-7
clone size: -
V gene: TRBV6-6
D gene: TRBD1
CDR3 protein: CASSSDRVHEQYF
CDR3 DNA: TGTGCCAGCAGTTCCGACAGGGTCCACGAGCAGTACTTC

J gene: TRBJ2-7
clone size: few
V gene: TRBV27
D gene: TRBD2
CDR3 protein: CASSLRASGQAYEQYF
CDR3 DNA: TGTGCCAGCAGTTTACGTGCTAGCGGGCAGGCCTACGAGCAGTACTTC

J gene: TRBJ1-1
clone size: few
V gene: TRBV7-9
D gene: -
CDR3 protein: CASTWLMNTEAFF
CDR3 DNA: TGTGCCAGCACCTGGCTTATGAACACTGAAGCTTTCTTT

J gene: TRBJ1-2
clone size: few
V gene: TRBV3-1/TRBV3-2
D gene: -
CDR3 protein: CASSQAAEDSFYGYTF
CDR3 DNA: TGTGCCAGCAGCCAAGCAGCTGAAGACAGCTTCTATGGCTACACCTTC

J gene: TRBJ1-2
clone size: few
V gene: TRBV6-5
D gene: -
CDR3 protein: CASSYSATASIYTF
CDR3 DNA: TGTGCCAGCAGTTACAGTGCGACAGCTAGTATCTACACCTTC

J gene: TRBJ2-3
clone size: -
V gene: TRBV24-1
D gene: TRBD1
CDR3 protein: CATSDPGQGGKKDTQYF
CDR3 DNA: TGTGCCACCAGTGATCCGGGACAGGGGGGGAAAAAAGATACGCAGTATTTT

J gene: TRBJ1-1
clone size: -
V gene: TRBV19
D gene: -
CDR3 protein: CASSIYQGNTEAFF
CDR3 DNA: TGTGCCAGTAGTATCTACCAGGGGAACACTGAAGCTTTCTTT

J gene: TRBJ2-7
clone size: -
V gene: TRBV14
D gene: -
CDR3 protein: CASSQRHRVFHEQYF
CDR3 DNA: TGTGCCAGCAGCCAGAGGCATAGAGTTTTTCACGAGCAGTACTTC

J gene: TRBJ2-7
clone size: once
V gene: TRBV6-2/TRBV6-3
D gene: TRBD2
CDR3 protein: CASSLLAGGYYEQYF
CDR3 DNA: TGTGCCAGCAGTCTACTAGCGGGGGGATACTACGAGCAGTACTTC

J gene: TRBJ1-1
clone size: -
V gene: TRBV18
D gene: -
CDR3 protein: CASSPPVGFAEAFF
CDR3 DNA: TGTGCCAGCTCACCACCGGTCGGGTTCGCTGAAGCTTTCTTT

J gene: TRBJ2-5
clone size: -
V gene: TRBV5-1
D gene: TRBD1
CDR3 protein: CASSWGTGGQETQYF
CDR3 DNA: TGCGCCAGCAGCTGGGGGACAGGGGGGCAAGAGACCCAGTACTTC

J gene: TRBJ2-2
clone size: -
V gene: TRBV11-2
D gene: TRBD2
CDR3 protein: CASSPVGGREAGELFF
CDR3 DNA: TGTGCCAGCAGCCCTGTAGGCGGGAGAGAGGCCGGGGAGCTGTTTTTT

J gene: TRBJ2-7
clone size: few
V gene: TRBV9
D gene: TRBD1
CDR3 protein: CASSPGARGQFSYEQYF
CDR3 DNA: TGTGCCAGCAGTCCCGGGGCCAGGGGGCAATTCTCCTACGAGCAGTACTTC

J gene: TRBJ1-5
clone size: few
V gene: TRBV27
D gene: -
CDR3 protein: CASSQDSYSNQPQHF
CDR3 DNA: TGTGCCAGCAGTCAGGACAGTTATAGCAATCAGCCCCAGCATTTT

J gene: TRBJ2-7
clone size: many
V gene: TRBV27
D gene: TRBD1
CDR3 protein: CASSLDRVMSHEQYF
CDR3 DNA: TGTGCCAGCAGCCTCGACAGGGTCATGTCCCACGAGCAGTACTTC

J gene: TRBJ1-3
clone size: once
V gene: TRBV5-1
D gene: TRBD1
CDR3 protein: CASRRTGRNTIYF
CDR3 DNA: TGCGCCAGCAGGCGGACAGGGCGAAACACCATATATTTT

J gene: TRBJ2-2
clone size: -
V gene: TRBV10-2
D gene: TRBD2
CDR3 protein: CASSGPPGTSGSTGELFF
CDR3 DNA: TGCGCCAGCAGTGGACCTCCAGGGACTAGCGGGAGCACCGGGGAGCTGTTTTTT

J gene: TRBJ2-7
clone size: -
V gene: TRBV19
D gene: -
CDR3 protein: CASSIDRGGSYEQYF
CDR3 DNA: TGTGCCAGTAGTATAGATAGGGGTGGCTCCTACGAGCAGTACTTC

J gene: TRBJ1-1
clone size: -
V gene: TRBV2
D gene: -
CDR3 protein: CASSGGSGNTEAFF
CDR3 DNA: TGTGCCAGCAGTGGTGGGAGCGGGAACACTGAAGCTTTCTTT

J gene: TRBJ2-7
clone size: -
V gene: TRBV30
D gene: TRBD2
CDR3 protein: CAWSNREGASYEQYF
CDR3 DNA: TGTGCCTGGAGTAATAGGGAGGGCGCCTCCTACGAGCAGTACTTC

J gene: TRBJ2-7
clone size: -
V gene: TRBV14
D gene: TRBD1
CDR3 protein: CASSTHRGLEQYF
CDR3 DNA: TGTGCCAGCAGCACCCACAGGGGGCTCGAGCAGTACTTC

J gene: TRBJ2-7
clone size: -
V gene: TRBV6-6
D gene: TRBD2
CDR3 protein: CASNSALRGGPYEQYF
CDR3 DNA: TGTGCCAGCAATTCGGCTTTGCGGGGGGGTCCCTACGAGCAGTACTTC

J gene: TRBJ1-1
clone size: -
V gene: TRBV7-8
D gene: TRBD1
CDR3 protein: CASSLGMTGEYTEAFF
CDR3 DNA: TGTGCCAGCAGCTTAGGGATGACAGGGGAGTACACTGAAGCTTTCTTT

J gene: TRBJ2-3
clone size: -
V gene: TRBV6-1
D gene: -
CDR3 protein: CASSEIRSPTQYF
CDR3 DNA: TGTGCCAGCAGTGAAATCCGGTCACCTACGCAGTATTTT

J gene: TRBJ2-7
clone size: -
V gene: TRBV19
D gene: -
CDR3 protein: CASSMSGYDSYEQYF
CDR3 DNA: TGTGCCAGTAGTATGTCCGGTTACGACTCTTACGAGCAGTACTTC

J gene: TRBJ1-5
clone size: -
V gene: TRBV6-5
D gene: -
CDR3 protein: CASKRTGNQPQHF
CDR3 DNA: TGTGCCAGCAAAAGGACAGGCAATCAGCCCCAGCATTTT

J gene: TRBJ2-7
clone size: -
V gene: TRBV18
D gene: TRBD1
CDR3 protein: CASSPEQGFYEQYF
CDR3 DNA: TGTGCCAGCTCACCAGAACAGGGGTTCTACGAGCAGTACTTC

J gene: TRBJ1-2
clone size: -
V gene: TRBV2
D gene: TRBD1
CDR3 protein: CASRDRGRYGYTF
CDR3 DNA: TGTGCCAGCAGGGACAGGGGCCGCTATGGCTACACCTTC

J gene: TRBJ2-7
clone size: -
V gene: TRBV30
D gene: -
CDR3 protein: CACQGGTIYEQYF
CDR3 DNA: TGTGCCTGCCAGGGAGGCACCATCTACGAGCAGTACTTC

J gene: TRBJ2-4
clone size: -
V gene: TRBV29-1
D gene: -
CDR3 protein: CSARDIAKNIQYF
CDR3 DNA: TGCAGCGCTAGGGACATAGCCAAAAACATTCAGTACTTC

J gene: TRBJ1-2
clone size: -
V gene: TRBV5-1
D gene: TRBD1
CDR3 protein: CASSLPRQGGNYGYTF
CDR3 DNA: TGCGCCAGCAGCTTGCCCAGACAGGGAGGTAACTATGGCTACACCTTC

J gene: TRBJ2-5
clone size: -
V gene: TRBV6-5
D gene: TRBD1
CDR3 protein: CASGQGEKETQYF
CDR3 DNA: TGTGCCAGCGGACAGGGGGAGAAAGAGACCCAGTACTTC

J gene: TRBJ2-5
clone size: few
V gene: TRBV6-5
D gene: TRBD2
CDR3 protein: CASSFSSGRAKTQYF
CDR3 DNA: TGTGCCAGCAGTTTTTCTAGCGGGAGGGCTAAGACCCAGTACTTC

J gene: TRBJ2-1
clone size: -
V gene: TRBV27
D gene: -
CDR3 protein: CASSLALQGGHNEQFF
CDR3 DNA: TGTGCCAGCAGTTTAGCGCTACAGGGTGGACACAATGAGCAGTTCTTC